This T cell receptor beta chain derives from a study of neurological immune-mediated disorders. Overall study findings and caveats: Falling below healthy controls, multiple sclerosis showed the least TCR clonal expansion, while HTLV-1-associated myelopathy showed the most.

The table lists this clonotype with a few counts. What it binds is not known. Unsorted libraries were generated from 2 million PBMCs held at -80 degrees C. The CDR3 covers 14 residues. Germline V CDR1 and CDR2: SGHTA, FQGNSA. V gave up 0 bases and J gave up 0 bases, with 4 bases separating them. 5'RACE with 10-nucleotide random UMIs produced the cDNA. Over 160 million TCR-beta sequences from 15-18 subjects came out of each sequencing run. In TCRdb, the 5' RACE reads were re-called with MiXCR into one record per CDR3 protein. The data hold 50,000 or so distinct CDR3 sequences, with roughly 24% observed a single time.

J is TRBJ2-3 and V is TRBV7-2, with no clear D. The TCR sequence derives from a woman in her 70s in good health. The sample was PBMCs. DNA of the CDR3: TGTGCCAGCAGCTTAGCCCACAGCACAGATACGCAGTATTTT. This translates into CASSLAHSTDTQYF.